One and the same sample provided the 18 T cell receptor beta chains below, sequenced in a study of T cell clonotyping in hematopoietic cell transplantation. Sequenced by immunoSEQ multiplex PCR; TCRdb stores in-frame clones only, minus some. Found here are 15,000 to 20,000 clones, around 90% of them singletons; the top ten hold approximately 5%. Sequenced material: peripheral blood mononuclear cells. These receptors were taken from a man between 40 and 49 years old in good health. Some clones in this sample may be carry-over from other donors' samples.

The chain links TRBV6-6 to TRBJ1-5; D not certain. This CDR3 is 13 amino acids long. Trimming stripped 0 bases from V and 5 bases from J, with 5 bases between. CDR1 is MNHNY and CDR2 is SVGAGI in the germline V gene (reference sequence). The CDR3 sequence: CASSYSGYQPQHF. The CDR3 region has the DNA TGTGCCAGCAGTTACTCAGGGTATCAGCCCCAGCATTTT.

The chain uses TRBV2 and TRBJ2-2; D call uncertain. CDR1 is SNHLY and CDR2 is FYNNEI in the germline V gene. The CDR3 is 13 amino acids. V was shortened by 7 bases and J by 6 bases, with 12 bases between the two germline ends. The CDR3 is CASMGSTPGELFF. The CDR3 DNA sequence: TGTGCCAGCATGGGGTCAACCCCCGGGGAGCTGTTTTTT.

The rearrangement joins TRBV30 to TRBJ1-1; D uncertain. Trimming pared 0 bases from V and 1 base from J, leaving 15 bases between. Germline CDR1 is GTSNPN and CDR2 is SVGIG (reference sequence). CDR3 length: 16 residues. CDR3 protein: CAWSVPDFDGNTEAFF. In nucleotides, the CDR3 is TGTGCCTGGAGTGTACCCGACTTCGACGGGAACACTGAAGCTTTCTTT. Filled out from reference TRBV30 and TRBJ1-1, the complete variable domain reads SQTIHQWPATLVQPVGSPLSLECTVEGTSNPNLYWYRQAAGRGLQLLFYSVGIGQISSEVPQNLSASRPQDRQFILSSKKLLLSDSGFYLCAWSVPDFDGNTEAFFGQGTRLTVV.

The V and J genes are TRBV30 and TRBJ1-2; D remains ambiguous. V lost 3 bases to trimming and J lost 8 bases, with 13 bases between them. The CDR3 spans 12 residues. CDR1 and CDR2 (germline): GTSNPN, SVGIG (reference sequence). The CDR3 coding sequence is TGTGCCTGGAGGATACCGGGAGCGGGCTACACCTTC. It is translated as CAWRIPGAGYTF.

This CDR3 reads CSVEGGPYGYTF. CDR3 coding DNA: TGCAGCGTTGAGGGCGGACCCTATGGCTACACCTTC. V gene TRBV29-1 combines with J gene TRBJ1-2; D uncertain. The CDR3 runs 12 residues. Looked up from germline, CDR1 is SQVTM and CDR2 is ANQGSEA. V gave up 3 bases and J gave up 4 bases, with 9 bases separating them. Using reference TRBV29-1 and TRBJ1-2 for the parts outside the CDR3, the full variable domain is SAVISQKPSRDICQRGTSLTIQCQVDSQVTMMFWYRQQPGQSLTLIATANQGSEATYESGFVIDKFPISRPNLTFSTLTVSNMSPEDSSIYLCSVEGGPYGYTFGSGTRLTVV.

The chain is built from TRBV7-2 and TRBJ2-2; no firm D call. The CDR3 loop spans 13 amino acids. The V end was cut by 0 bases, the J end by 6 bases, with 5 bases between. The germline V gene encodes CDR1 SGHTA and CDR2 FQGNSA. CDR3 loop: CASSLAPSGELFF. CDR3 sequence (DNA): TGTGCCAGCAGCTTAGCGCCATCCGGGGAGCTGTTTTTT.

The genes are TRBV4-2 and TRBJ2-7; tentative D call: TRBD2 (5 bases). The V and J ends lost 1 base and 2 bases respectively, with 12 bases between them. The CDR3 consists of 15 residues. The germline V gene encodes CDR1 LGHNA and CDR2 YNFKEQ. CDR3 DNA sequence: TGTGCCAGCAGCCAAGGCGGAGGCGCTCCCTACGAGCAGTACTTC. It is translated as CASSQGGGAPYEQYF.

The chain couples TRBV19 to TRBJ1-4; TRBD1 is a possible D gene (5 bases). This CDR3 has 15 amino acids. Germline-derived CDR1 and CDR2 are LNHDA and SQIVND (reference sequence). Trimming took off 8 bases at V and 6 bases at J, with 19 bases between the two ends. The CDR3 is CASRGGTIRYEKLFF. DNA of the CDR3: TGTGCCAGTCGTGGTGGGACGATCAGATATGAAAAACTGTTTTTT.

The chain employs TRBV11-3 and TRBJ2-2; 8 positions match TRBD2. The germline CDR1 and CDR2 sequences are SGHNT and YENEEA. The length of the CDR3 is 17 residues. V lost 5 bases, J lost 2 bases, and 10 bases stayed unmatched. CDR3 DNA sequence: TGTGCCAGCAGCCCTTGGGGTAGCGGGGCCAACACCGGGGAGCTGTTTTTT. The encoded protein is CASSPWGSGANTGELFF.

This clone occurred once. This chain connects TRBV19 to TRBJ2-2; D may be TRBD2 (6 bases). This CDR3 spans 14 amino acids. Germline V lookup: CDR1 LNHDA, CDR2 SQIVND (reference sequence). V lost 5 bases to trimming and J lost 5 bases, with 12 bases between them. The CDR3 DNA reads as TGTGCCAGTAGTCCCCTTGGGGGGACCGGGGAGCTGTTTTTT. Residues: CASSPLGGTGELFF.

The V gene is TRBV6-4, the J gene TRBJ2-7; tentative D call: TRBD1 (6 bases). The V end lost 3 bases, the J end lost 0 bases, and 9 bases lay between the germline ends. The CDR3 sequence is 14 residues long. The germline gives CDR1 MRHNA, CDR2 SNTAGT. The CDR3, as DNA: TGTGCCAGCAGTGAACAGGGCTACTCCTACGAGCAGTACTTC. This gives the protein CASSEQGYSYEQYF.

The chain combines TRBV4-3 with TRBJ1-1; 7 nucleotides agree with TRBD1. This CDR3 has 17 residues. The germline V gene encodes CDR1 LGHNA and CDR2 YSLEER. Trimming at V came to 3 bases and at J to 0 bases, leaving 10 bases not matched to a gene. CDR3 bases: TGCGCCAGCAGCCATCCCTCCCGAGACAGGGTGAACACTGAAGCTTTCTTT. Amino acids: CASSHPSRDRVNTEAFF.

The CDR3 bases are TGCGCCAGCAGCGAGGGAGGTTACGAGCAGTACTTC. This codes for CASSEGGYEQYF. The chain joins TRBV4-1 to TRBJ2-7, with D possibly being TRBD2 (6 bases). CDR3 size: 12 residues. Germline V gene sequence: CDR1 MGHRA, CDR2 YSYEKL. The V gene lost 5 bases and the J gene lost 4 bases, with 9 bases spanning the gap.

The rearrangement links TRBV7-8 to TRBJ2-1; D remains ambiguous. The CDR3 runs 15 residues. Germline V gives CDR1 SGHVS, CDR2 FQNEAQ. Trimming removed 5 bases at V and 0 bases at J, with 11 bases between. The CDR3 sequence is CASSPLASSYNEQFF. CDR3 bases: TGTGCCAGCAGCCCCCTCGCGAGCTCCTACAATGAGCAGTTCTTC.

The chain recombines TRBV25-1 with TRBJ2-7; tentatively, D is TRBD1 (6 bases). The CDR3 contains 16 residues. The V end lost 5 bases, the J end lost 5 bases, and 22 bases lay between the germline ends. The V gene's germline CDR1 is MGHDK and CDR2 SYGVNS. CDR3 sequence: CASSPRDRFNLDEQYF. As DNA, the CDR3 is TGTGCCAGCAGTCCTCGAGACAGGTTTAACCTCGACGAGCAGTACTTC.

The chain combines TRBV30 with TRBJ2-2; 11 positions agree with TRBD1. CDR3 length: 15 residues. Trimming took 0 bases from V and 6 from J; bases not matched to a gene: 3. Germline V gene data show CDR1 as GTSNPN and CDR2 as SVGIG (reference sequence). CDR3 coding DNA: TGTGCCTGGAGTGTAGGGACAGGGGGTCCCGGGGAGCTGTTTTTT. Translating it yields CAWSVGTGGPGELFF. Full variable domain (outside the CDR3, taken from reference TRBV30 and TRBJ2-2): SQTIHQWPATLVQPVGSPLSLECTVEGTSNPNLYWYRQAAGRGLQLLFYSVGIGQISSEVPQNLSASRPQDRQFILSSKKLLLSDSGFYLCAWSVGTGGPGELFFGEGSRLTVL.

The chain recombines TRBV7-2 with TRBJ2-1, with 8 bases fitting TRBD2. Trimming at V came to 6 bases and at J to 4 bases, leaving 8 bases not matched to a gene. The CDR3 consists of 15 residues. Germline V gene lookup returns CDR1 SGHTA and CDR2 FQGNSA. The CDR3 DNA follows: TGTGCCAGCAGACCACGGGGGGGCCTGTACAATGAGCAGTTCTTC. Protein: CASRPRGGLYNEQFF.

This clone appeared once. The CDR3 coding sequence is TGTGCCAGCAGTTCCCCGGGGGATGAGCAGTTCTTC. It yields the protein CASSSPGDEQFF. The genes are TRBV28 and TRBJ2-1; a possible D gene is TRBD2 (6 bases). This CDR3 spans 12 amino acids. Germline values: CDR1 MDHEN, CDR2 SYDVKM. V lost 4 bases to trimming and J lost 8 bases, with 9 bases between them. Looking up the rest from reference TRBV28 and TRBJ2-1 gives the full variable domain: DVKVTQSSRYLVKRTGEKVFLECVQDMDHENMFWYRQDPGLGLRLIYFSYDVKMKEKGDIPEGYSVSREKKERFSLILESASTNQTSMYLCASSSPGDEQFFGPGTRLTVL.